Only a few counts were recorded for the clone carrying this T cell receptor beta chain. This sample was taken from a study of cytomegalovirus exposure and HLA in healthy donors. CDR1 and CDR2 from the germline V gene are MGHRA and YSYEKL. V lost 0 bases and J 8 bases, leaving 8 bases between the germline ends. This CDR3 is built from 12 residues. The PCR used 60 Vbeta and 13 Jbeta primers. Using immunoSEQ multiplex PCR, the repertoire was profiled, and TCRdb retains in-frame clones only, with some absent. The sample has roughly 110,000 clones; 60% to 80% are singletons. The chain has TRBV4-1 and TRBJ2-7; perhaps TRBD1 as D (5 bases). Sequencing was carried out using PBMCs. This sequence was found in a boy younger than 18 in good health and CMV-seronegative. The CDR3 nucleotides read TGCGCCAGCAGCCAAGACAGGGTGAAGCAGTACTTC. Protein product: CASSQDRVKQYF.